These T cell receptor beta chains were read from a single sample in a study of T cells after yellow fever vaccination. TCRdb recomputed calls from the 5' RACE reads with MiXCR, one row per CDR3 protein. The data contain just under 600,000 distinct CDR3 sequences, around an eighth of them seen just once; the ten biggest clones take up 11% to 15%. Sample: PBMCs, taken on the day of the yellow fever booster vaccination. These receptors were taken from a man aged 25 to 40 who received the YFV17D yellow fever vaccine. CDR3s include the opening cysteine and the closing phenylalanine or tryptophan. The D gene is left open where the match is weak. Rows may omit the clone size; those that give it use once, few, many or a size class.

-	TRBV5-5	few	TRBJ2-3	TGTGCCAGCATCGTTTGGGGGAGAATGACAGATACGCAGTATTTT	CASIVWGRMTDTQYF
TRBD1	TRBV20-1	few	TRBJ2-3	TGCAGTGCTAGACTTCCAACAGGGGAAGGAGCAGATACGCAGTATTTT	CSARLPTGEGADTQYF
TRBD2	TRBV11-3	-	TRBJ2-1	TGTGCCAGCAGCTCGACCCCGACTAGCGGGACGAATGAGCAGTTCTTC	CASSSTPTSGTNEQFF
-	TRBV20-1	few	TRBJ2-3	TGCAGTGCTAGCCCCCGGTCGAGCGCAGATACGCAGTATTTT	CSASPRSSADTQYF
-	TRBV10-3	few	TRBJ1-3	TGTGCCATCAGTGAGTCGGTACAGCTCGTCAACACCATATATTTT	CAISESVQLVNTIYF
TRBD2	TRBV29-1	many	TRBJ2-3	TGCAGCGTTGAAGACGCTAGCGGGTCAGATACGCAGTATTTT	CSVEDASGSDTQYF
-	TRBV30	-	TRBJ2-3	TGTGCCTGGAGTGTATGGTTGGCAGATACGCAGTATTTT	CAWSVWLADTQYF
TRBD1	TRBV20-1	few	TRBJ2-3	TGCAGTGCTATCCGGGACAGGGGGACAGATACGCAGTATTTT	CSAIRDRGTDTQYF
TRBD1	TRBV5-5	few	TRBJ2-7	TGTGCCAGCAGTTACCTAGGGACAGGGTTCGACGAGCAGTACTTC	CASSYLGTGFDEQYF
TRBD1	TRBV4-1	few	TRBJ2-7	TGCGCCAGCAGCCAAGTCCCAGGACAGGGGCTAAGCTCCTACGAGCAGTACTTC	CASSQVPGQGLSSYEQYF
-	TRBV29-1	few	TRBJ2-1	TGCAGCGTATCGGGGGAGGTTAATGAGCAGTTCTTC	CSVSGEVNEQFF